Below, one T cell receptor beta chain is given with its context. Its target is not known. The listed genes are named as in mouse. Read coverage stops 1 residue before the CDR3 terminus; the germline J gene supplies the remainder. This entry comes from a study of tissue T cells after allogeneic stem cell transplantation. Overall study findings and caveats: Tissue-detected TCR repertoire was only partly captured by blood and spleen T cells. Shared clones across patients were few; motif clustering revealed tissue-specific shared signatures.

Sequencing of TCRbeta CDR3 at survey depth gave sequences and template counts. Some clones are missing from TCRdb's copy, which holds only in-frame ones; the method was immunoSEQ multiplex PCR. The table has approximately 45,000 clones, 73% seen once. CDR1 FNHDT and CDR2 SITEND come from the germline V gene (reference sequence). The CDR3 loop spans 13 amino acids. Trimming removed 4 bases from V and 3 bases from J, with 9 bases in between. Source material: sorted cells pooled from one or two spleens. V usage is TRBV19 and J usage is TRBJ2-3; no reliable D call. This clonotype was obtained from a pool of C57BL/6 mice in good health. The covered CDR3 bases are TGTGCCAGCAGTCGAGACGAGGCAGAAACGCTGTAT. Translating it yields CASSRDEAETLY. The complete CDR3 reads CASSRDEAETLYF.